This T cell receptor beta chain appears in the sequencing data of a study of T cell responses to AZD1222 COVID-19 vaccine. Findings and caveats of the study: Spike-wide coverage was observed for vaccine-associated CD4 TCRs, with dominant responses at 160-218 and 743-854. Nearly half of spike-specific TCRs reportedly target unmutated variant regions. The donor group comprised mostly white British people and more females; the analysis possibly underestimated clonal diversity. Seropositive AZD1222 recipients at baseline numbered only five to seven.

TCRdb keeps only in-frame clones here, not all; method: immunoSEQ multiplex PCR. The profile shows 140,000 or so clones, roughly 86% of them singletons. The CDR3 covers 14 residues. Germline-derived CDR1 and CDR2 are SGHTA and FQGNSA. Trimming took 4 bases from V and 8 from J; bases not matched to a gene: 7. Concerning this clone itself: Its matching antigen is unknown.

This chain links TRBV7-2 with TRBJ2-1; 8 nucleotides align to TRBD1. The receptor comes from an adult who received the MenACWY meningococcal vaccine as a control. This material consisted of peripheral blood, taken 28 days after the second dose of the MenACWY control vaccine. The CDR3 nucleotides read TGTGCCAGCAGCTCACCGGACAGGGAGGATGAGCAGTTCTTC. Translated: CASSSPDREDEQFF.